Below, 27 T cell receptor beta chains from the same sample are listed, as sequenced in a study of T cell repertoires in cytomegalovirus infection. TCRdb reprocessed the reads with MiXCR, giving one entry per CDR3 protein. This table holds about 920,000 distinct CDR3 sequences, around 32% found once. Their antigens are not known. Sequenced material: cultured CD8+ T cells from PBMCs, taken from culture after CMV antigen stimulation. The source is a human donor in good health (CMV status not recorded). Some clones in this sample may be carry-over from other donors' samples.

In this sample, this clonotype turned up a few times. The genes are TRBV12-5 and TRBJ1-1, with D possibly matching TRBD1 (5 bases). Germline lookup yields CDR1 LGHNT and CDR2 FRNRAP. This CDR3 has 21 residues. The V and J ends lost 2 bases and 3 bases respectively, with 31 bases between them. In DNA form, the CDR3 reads TGTGCTAGTGGTTTGCCCCCCTCGGTGGGGGGTCAGAAACGCTTATACACTGAAGCTTTCTTT. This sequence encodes CASGLPPSVGGQKRLYTEAFF.

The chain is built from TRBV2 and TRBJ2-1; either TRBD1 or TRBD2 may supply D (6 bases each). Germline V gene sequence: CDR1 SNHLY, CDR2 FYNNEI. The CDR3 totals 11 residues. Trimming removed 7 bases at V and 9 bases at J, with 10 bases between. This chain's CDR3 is CASKGGPEQFF. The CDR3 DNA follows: TGTGCCAGCAAGGGGGGCCCTGAGCAGTTCTTC.

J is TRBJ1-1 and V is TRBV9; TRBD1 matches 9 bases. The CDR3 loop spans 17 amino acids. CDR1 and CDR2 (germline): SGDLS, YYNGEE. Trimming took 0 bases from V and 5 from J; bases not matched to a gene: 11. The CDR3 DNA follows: TGTGCCAGCAGCGTAGGTCGGGACAGGGAAAGGGTAACTGAAGCTTTCTTT. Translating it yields CASSVGRDRERVTEAFF.

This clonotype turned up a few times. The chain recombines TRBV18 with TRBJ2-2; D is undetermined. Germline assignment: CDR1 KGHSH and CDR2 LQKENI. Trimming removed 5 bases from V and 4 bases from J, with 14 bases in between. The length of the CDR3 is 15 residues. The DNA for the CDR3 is TGTGCCAGCTCAATTGGGCTATCCCTCACCGGGGAGCTGTTTTTT. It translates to CASSIGLSLTGELFF.

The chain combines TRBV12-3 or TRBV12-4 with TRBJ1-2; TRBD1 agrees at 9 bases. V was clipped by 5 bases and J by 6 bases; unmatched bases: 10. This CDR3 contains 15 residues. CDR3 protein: CASSQPGQGGDGYTF. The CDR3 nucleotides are TGTGCCAGCAGTCAACCGGGACAGGGAGGGGATGGCTACACCTTC.

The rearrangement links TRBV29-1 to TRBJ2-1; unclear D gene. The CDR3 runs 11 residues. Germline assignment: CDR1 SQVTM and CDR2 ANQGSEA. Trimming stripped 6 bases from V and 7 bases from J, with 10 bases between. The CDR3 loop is CSVSGSNEQFF. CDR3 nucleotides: TGCAGCGTCTCCGGGTCGAATGAGCAGTTCTTC.

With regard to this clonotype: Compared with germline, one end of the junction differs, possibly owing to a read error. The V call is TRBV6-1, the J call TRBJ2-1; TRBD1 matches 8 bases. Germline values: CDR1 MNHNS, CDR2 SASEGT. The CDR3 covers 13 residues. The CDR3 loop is CASPDAGGNKQFF. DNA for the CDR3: TGTGCCAGCCCCGATGCAGGGGGCAATAAGCAGTTCTTC.

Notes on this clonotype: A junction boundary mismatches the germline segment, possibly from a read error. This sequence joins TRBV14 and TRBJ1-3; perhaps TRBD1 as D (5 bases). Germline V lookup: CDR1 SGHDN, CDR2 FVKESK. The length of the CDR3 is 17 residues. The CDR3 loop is CVSSQDTWEDSGNTIYF. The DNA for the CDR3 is TGTGTCAGCAGCCAGGACACATGGGAAGACTCTGGAAACACCATATATTTT.

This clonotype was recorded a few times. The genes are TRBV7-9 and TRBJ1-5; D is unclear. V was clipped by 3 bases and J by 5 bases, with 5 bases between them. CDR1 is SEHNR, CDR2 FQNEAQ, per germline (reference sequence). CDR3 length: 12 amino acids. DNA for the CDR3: TGTGCCAGCAGCTTCGATGATCAGCCCCAGCATTTT. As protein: CASSFDDQPQHF.

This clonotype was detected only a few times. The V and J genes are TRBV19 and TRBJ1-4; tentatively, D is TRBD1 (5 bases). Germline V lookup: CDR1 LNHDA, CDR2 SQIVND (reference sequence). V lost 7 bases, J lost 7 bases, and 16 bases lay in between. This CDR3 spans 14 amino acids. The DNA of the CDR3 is TGTGCCAGTACCCGGACGTGGGACGGTGAAAAACTGTTTTTT. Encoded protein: CASTRTWDGEKLFF.

CDR3 sequence: CASTGTFHNEQFF. For the CDR3, the DNA is TGTGCCAGCACGGGGACTTTCCACAATGAGCAGTTCTTC. The chain is built from TRBV25-1 and TRBJ2-1, with D perhaps TRBD2 (6 bases). V lost 7 bases to trimming and J lost 5 bases, with 12 bases between them. Germline CDR1 is MGHDK and CDR2 is SYGVNS. The CDR3 runs to 13 residues. The full variable domain, rest sourced from reference TRBV25-1 and TRBJ2-1, is EADIYQTPRYLVIGTGKKITLECSQTMGHDKMYWYQQDPGMELHLIHYSYGVNSTEKGDLSSESTVSRIRTEHFPLTLESARPSHTSQYLCASTGTFHNEQFFGPGTRLTVL.

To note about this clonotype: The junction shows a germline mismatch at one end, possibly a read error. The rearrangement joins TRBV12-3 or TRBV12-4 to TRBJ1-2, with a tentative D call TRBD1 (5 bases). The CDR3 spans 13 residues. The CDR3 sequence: CAGSWTLGGGYTF. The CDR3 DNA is TGTGCCGGCAGTTGGACCCTCGGGGGGGGCTACACCTTC.

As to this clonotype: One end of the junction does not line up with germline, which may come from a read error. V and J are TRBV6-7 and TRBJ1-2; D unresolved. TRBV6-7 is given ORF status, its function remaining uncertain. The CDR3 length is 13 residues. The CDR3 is CVSSYFLRDGYTF. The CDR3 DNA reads TGTGTCAGCAGTTACTTTCTTAGGGATGGCTACACCTTC.

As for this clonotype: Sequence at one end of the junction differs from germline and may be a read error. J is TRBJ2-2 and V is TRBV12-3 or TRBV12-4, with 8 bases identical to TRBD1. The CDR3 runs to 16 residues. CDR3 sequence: CASSYPQGAGTGGLFF. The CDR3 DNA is TGTGCCAGCAGCTATCCTCAGGGGGCAGGCACCGGGGGGCTGTTTTTT.

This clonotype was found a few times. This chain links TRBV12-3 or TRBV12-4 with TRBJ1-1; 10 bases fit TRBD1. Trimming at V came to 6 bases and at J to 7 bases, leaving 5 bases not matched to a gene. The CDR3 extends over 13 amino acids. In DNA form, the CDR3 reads TGTGCCAGCAGGGACAGGGGGGAGGTTGAAGCTTTCTTT. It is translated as CASRDRGEVEAFF.

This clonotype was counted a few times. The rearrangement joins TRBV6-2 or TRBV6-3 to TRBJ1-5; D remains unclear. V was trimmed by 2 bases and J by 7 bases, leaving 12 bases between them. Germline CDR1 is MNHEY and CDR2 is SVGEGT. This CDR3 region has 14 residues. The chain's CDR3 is CASSYGEGIQPQHF. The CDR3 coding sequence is TGTGCCAGCAGTTACGGTGAGGGAATACAGCCCCAGCATTTT.

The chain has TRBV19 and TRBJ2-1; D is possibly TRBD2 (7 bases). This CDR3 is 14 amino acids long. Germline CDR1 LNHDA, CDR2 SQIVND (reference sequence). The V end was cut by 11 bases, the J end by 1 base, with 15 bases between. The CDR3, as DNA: TGTGCCGGGGGGGGGCTAGCTTCCTACAATGAGCAGTTCTTC. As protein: CAGGGLASYNEQFF.

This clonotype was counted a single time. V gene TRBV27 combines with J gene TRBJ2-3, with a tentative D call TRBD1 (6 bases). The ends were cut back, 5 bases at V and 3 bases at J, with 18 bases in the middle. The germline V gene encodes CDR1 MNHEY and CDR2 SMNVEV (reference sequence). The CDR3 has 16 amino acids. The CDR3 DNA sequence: TGTGCCAGCAGTATCATTACAGGGTGGGCGACAGATACGCAGTATTTT. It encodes CASSIITGWATDTQYF.

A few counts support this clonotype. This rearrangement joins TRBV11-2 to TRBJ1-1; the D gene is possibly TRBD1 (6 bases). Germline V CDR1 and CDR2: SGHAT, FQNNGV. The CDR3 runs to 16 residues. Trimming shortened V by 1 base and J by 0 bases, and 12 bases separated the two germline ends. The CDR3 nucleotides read TGTGCCAGCAGCTTAGTAGGACAGACGATGAACACTGAAGCTTTCTTT. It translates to CASSLVGQTMNTEAFF.

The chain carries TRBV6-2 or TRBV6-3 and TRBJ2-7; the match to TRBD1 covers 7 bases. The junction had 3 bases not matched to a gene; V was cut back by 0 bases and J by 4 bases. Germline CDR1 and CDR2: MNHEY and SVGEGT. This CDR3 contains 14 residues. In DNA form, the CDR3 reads TGTGCCAGCAGTTACTCCCAGGGGGTATACGAGCAGTACGTC. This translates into CASSYSQGVYEQYV.

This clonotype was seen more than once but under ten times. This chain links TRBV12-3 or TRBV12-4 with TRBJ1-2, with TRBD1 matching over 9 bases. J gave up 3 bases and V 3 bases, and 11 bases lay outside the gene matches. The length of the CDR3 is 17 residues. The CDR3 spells CASSFVRPDRGDYGYTF. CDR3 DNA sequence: TGTGCCAGCAGTTTTGTCCGCCCGGACAGGGGAGACTATGGCTACACCTTC.

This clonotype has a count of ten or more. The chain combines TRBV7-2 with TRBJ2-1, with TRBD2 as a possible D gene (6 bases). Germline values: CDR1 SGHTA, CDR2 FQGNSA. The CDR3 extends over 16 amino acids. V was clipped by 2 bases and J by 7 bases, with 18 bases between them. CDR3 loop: CASSLTPGRRENEQFF. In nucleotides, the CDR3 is TGTGCCAGCAGCTTAACCCCGGGGCGGAGGGAGAATGAGCAGTTCTTC. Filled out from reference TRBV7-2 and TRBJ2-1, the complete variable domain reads GAGVSQSPSNKVTEKGKDVELRCDPISGHTALYWYRQSLGQGLEFLIYFQGNSAPDKSGLPSDRFSAERTGGSVSTLTIQRTQQEDSAVYLCASSLTPGRRENEQFFGPGTRLTVL.

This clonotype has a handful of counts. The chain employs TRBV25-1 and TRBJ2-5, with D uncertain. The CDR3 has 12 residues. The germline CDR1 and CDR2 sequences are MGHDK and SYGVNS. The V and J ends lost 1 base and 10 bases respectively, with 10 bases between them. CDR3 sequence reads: CASSESPGVQYF. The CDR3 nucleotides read TGTGCCAGCAGTGAATCCCCTGGGGTCCAGTACTTC.

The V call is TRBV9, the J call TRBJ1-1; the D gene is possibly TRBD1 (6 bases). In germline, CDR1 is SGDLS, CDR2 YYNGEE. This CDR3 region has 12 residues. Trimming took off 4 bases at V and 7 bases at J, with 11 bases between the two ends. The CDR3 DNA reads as TGTGCCAGCAGCCGGACAGCCAGTGAAGCTTTCTTT. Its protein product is CASSRTASEAFF. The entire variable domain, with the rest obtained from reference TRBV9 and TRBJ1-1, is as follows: DSGVTQTPKHLITATGQRVTLRCSPRSGDLSVYWYQQSLDQGLQFLIQYYNGEERAKGNILERFSAQQFPDLHSELNLSSLELGDSALYFCASSRTASEAFFGQGTRLTVV.

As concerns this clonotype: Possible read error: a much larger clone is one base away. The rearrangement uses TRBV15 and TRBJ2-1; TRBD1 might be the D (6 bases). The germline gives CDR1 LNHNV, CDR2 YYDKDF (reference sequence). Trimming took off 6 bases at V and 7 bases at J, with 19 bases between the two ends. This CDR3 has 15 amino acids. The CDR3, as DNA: TGTGCCACCAGTCCGAGGGCGCTGAGGGGGAATGAGCAGTTCTTC. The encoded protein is CATSPRALRGNEQFF.

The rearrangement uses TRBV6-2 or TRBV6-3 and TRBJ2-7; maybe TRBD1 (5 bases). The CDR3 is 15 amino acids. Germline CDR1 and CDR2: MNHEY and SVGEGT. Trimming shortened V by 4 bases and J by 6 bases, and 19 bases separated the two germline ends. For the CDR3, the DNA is TGTGCCAGCAGTTTCAAAATAAATCGACAGTCCGAGCAGTACGTC. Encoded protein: CASSFKINRQSEQYV.

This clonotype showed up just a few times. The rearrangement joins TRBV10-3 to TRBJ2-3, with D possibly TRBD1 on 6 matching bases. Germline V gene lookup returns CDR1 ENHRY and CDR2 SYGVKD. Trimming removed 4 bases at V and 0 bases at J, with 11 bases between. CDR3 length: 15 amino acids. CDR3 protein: CAISASGTSTDTQYF. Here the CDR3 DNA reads TGTGCCATCAGTGCTTCAGGGACAAGCACAGATACGCAGTATTTT.